The present T cell receptor (beta chain) was sequenced within a study of blood T cell repertoires in COVID-19 (dated by TCRdb to the early 2020s). Concerning the study at large: Collaborator samples came from the United States, Italy and Spain and covered acute and convalescent phases of COVID-19. The material from the prospective study consisted of cDNA or gDNA derived from T cells, B-cell-depleted T cells, or PBMCs. The dataset comprised deeply sampled blood TCRbeta repertoires from subjects exposed to, actively infected with, or recovered from COVID-19. A freely available public database, intended as a resource for researchers studying the immune response to SARS-CoV-2, is where the repertoires were released. The samples were drawn from the first 160 participants of the ongoing ImmuneRACE study and from over 950 subjects provided by 6 global collaborators. A de-identified subject ID, COVID-19 status, age in years and sex were almost always included in the sample metadata. Where available, HLA class I and class II types were taken from metadata supplied by the sample provider and were not determined by assay-based typing.

The immunoSEQ Assay, a bias-controlled multiplex PCR, was used to amplify TCRbeta CDR3 regions from genomic DNA. Per the original workflow: The number of nucleated cells in each sample was estimated by amplification of reference gene primers within the assay. Sequence reads were collapsed and filtered to measure the absolute abundance of every unique TCRbeta CDR3 rearrangement. For each sample, productive Simpson clonality was calculated as the square root of Simpson's diversity index over productive rearrangements. The source is immuneACCESS, and TCRdb retained only in-frame sequences with V and J called. Part of the clones is not carried over; for the studies checked, unresolved V genes explain less than half of this, and the remainder is unexplained. D and trimming come from the DNA, and the V and J calls and clone size come from that table. The sample table lists around 270,000 clones, 84% of them with a count of one. The ten biggest clones cover 4% to 4.5% of the sample.

What the authors observed across the whole study: Clinical and demographic metadata were provided uncurated, with the amount varying by source and participant.

Reading from cysteine to phenylalanine, the CDR3 counts 14 amino acids. The only DNA kept is the CDR3, 42 bases in frame from the first base. Reading the germline V gene gives CDR1 ENHRY and CDR2 SYGVKD. The junction shows trimming of 4 bases on V and 1 base on J, plus 11 bases between the germline ends. This clone has only one observation. The specificity of this receptor is unknown. No base-level quality is on record; no much larger clone is a single base apart. Collaborating institutions collected whole blood in K2EDTA tubes following their own protocols. For TCRbeta analysis, collaborator samples were shipped as frozen whole blood, as isolated PBMCs, or as DNA extracted from either sample type.

Sequences were obtained from peripheral blood. The receptor comes from a man aged 55 to 70 with acute or convalescent COVID-19. Rearrangement joined TRBV10-3 to TRBJ2-7, with the D gene too uncertain to name. CDR3 sequence: CAISGAGKSYEQYF. The nucleotide sequence reads TGTGCCATCAGTGGGGCAGGAAAATCCTACGAGCAGTACTTC.